This paragraph covers one TCR beta chain sequence. Trimming removed 8 bases from V and 5 bases from J, with 12 bases in between. The CDR3 runs 12 residues. The sample originates from a study of blood T cell repertoires in COVID-19. Study-level background: Sites across the United States, Italy and Spain contributed samples from acute and convalescent COVID-19. The cDNA or gDNA used as material had been derived from T cells, B-cell-depleted T cells, or PBMCs.

Original data processing: The assay estimated nucleated cells by amplifying reference gene primers. Sequencing was performed with immunoSEQ multiplex PCR; in TCRdb, only in-frame clones are kept and a portion is missing. Clonal size and the V and J genes are those of that table, whereas D and trimming came from the DNA. The sample contains around 310,000 clones, around nine tenths of which appear only once. The sample taken for sequencing was PBMCs or T cells enriched from blood (not recorded which). The clonotype was recovered from a woman in her thirties or forties who had recovered from COVID-19. V and J are TRBV12-3 or TRBV12-4 and TRBJ2-5; D is possibly TRBD2 (5 bases). The CDR3 nucleotides are TGTGCCAGCCGGTCTAGCTGGGAGACCCAGTACTTC. It yields the protein CASRSSWETQYF.